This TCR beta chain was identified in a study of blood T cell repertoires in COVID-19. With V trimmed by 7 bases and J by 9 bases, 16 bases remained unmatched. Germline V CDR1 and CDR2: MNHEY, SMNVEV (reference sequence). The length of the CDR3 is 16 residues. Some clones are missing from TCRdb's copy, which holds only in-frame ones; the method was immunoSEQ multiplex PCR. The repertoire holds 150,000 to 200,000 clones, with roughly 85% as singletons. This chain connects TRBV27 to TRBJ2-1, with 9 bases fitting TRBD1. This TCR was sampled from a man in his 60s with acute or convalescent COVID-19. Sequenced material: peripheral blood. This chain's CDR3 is CASTDPGQGGGSEQFF. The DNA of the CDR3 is TGTGCCAGCACCGACCCGGGACAGGGAGGCGGCAGTGAGCAGTTCTTC.